Listed below are T cell receptor beta chains from one sample, sequenced in a study of shared clonotypes between healthy human individuals. Clones were sequenced by immunoSEQ multiplex PCR, and TCRdb holds only the in-frame ones, with some missing. The data hold roughly 2.1 million clones, with around 93% observed a single time. Sequences were obtained from naive CD8+ T cells from PBMCs. The receptors come from a man between 18 and 35 years old in good health. Some clones in this sample may be carry-over from other donors' samples. CDR3s include the opening cysteine and the closing phenylalanine or tryptophan. The D gene is left open where the match is weak. A clone size is listed for some rows: how often the clone was seen (once, few, many), or a class if it is expanded.

size	V	J	D	CDR3	DNA
NA	TRBV13	TRBJ2-7	TRBD1	CASSSTGDRAYEQYF	TGTGCCAGCAGCTCTACGGGGGACAGGGCTTACGAGCAGTACTTC
NA	TRBV28	TRBJ2-7	NA	CASSRRGGYEQYF	TGTGCCAGTTCGCGGAGAGGAGGCTACGAGCAGTACTTC
NA	TRBV7-2	TRBJ2-2	NA	CASSPQLNTGELFF	TGTGCCAGCAGCCCCCAACTGAACACCGGGGAGCTGTTTTTT
NA	TRBV5-6	TRBJ1-1	NA	CASMTRAQTEAFF	TGTGCCAGCATGACCAGGGCTCAGACTGAAGCTTTCTTT
NA	TRBV9	TRBJ2-1	NA	CASSVVGSGFYNEQFF	TGTGCCAGCAGCGTAGTAGGAAGCGGCTTCTACAATGAGCAGTTCTTC
NA	TRBV18	TRBJ1-5	TRBD1	CASSPPPGQGINQPQHF	TGTGCCAGCTCACCACCGCCGGGACAGGGAATCAATCAGCCCCAGCATTTT
NA	TRBV5-1	TRBJ2-6	NA	CASSFYEQEAGANVLTF	TGCGCCAGCAGCTTCTATGAGCAGGAAGCTGGGGCCAACGTCCTGACTTTC
NA	TRBV6-1	TRBJ1-3	NA	CASSELRRGDSGNTIYF	TGTGCCAGCAGTGAATTACGCCGGGGTGACTCTGGAAACACCATATATTTT
NA	TRBV28	TRBJ2-5	NA	CASDGNQETQYF	TGTGCCAGCGACGGAAACCAAGAGACCCAGTACTTC
NA	TRBV9	TRBJ2-7	NA	CASSVGDLAYEQYF	TGTGCCAGCAGCGTAGGAGACCTCGCCTACGAGCAGTACTTC
NA	TRBV29-1	TRBJ1-5	TRBD1	CSVQTGGDGQPQHF	TGCAGCGTCCAGACAGGGGGAGACGGACAGCCCCAGCATTTT
NA	TRBV4-2	TRBJ2-3	NA	CASSQDRRGGDTQYF	TGTGCCAGCAGCCAAGACCGGCGGGGCGGGGATACGCAGTATTTT
NA	TRBV2	TRBJ2-3	NA	CAIPLPTSTQYF	TGTGCCATCCCTCTCCCAACTAGTACGCAGTATTTT
NA	TRBV7-7	TRBJ2-1	TRBD1	CASSPRRDRGRNEQFF	TGTGCCAGCAGCCCCCGCCGGGACAGGGGGCGAAATGAGCAGTTCTTC
NA	TRBV7-9	TRBJ2-7	NA	CASSRDVTYEQYF	TGTGCCAGCAGCCGGGACGTCACCTACGAGCAGTACTTC
NA	TRBV4-3	TRBJ2-3	TRBD2	CASSQDLTSESTDTQYF	TGCGCCAGCAGCCAAGATCTAACTAGCGAGAGCACAGATACGCAGTATTTT
NA	TRBV6-5	TRBJ1-1	NA	CASSYGWGGNTEAFF	TGTGCCAGCAGTTACGGCTGGGGGGGGAACACTGAAGCTTTCTTT
NA	TRBV4-2	TRBJ2-7	NA	CASSPEGLGLSYEQYF	TGTGCCAGCAGCCCCGAGGGCCTAGGATTGTCCTACGAGCAGTACTTC
NA	TRBV5-6	TRBJ1-1	NA	CASRDSEKDTEAFF	TGTGCCAGCCGTGACTCGGAAAAGGACACTGAAGCTTTCTTT
once	TRBV2	TRBJ2-1	NA	CASSEDSGEQFF	TGTGCCAGCAGTGAGGACAGCGGGGAGCAGTTCTTC
NA	TRBV13	TRBJ2-5	TRBD2	CASSLVASGIEETQYF	TGTGCCAGCAGCTTAGTTGCTAGCGGGATTGAAGAGACCCAGTACTTC
once	TRBV12-5	TRBJ2-7	NA	CASGLVPPGDSYEQYF	TGTGCTAGTGGTTTGGTCCCCCCCGGTGATAGCTACGAGCAGTACTTC
NA	TRBV15	TRBJ1-4	NA	CATSRGANEKLFF	TGTGCCACCAGCAGGGGGGCTAATGAAAAACTGTTTTTT
NA	TRBV4-3	TRBJ2-1	NA	CASSQGGKVSYNEQFF	TGCGCCAGCAGCCAGGGCGGGAAAGTCTCCTACAATGAGCAGTTCTTC